This passage covers 28 T cell receptor beta chains from one sample sequenced in a study of early T cells in non-severe SARS-CoV-2 infection. Via MiXCR, TCRdb re-called the 5' RACE reads, giving one row per CDR3 protein. This sample has some 55,000 distinct CDR3 sequences, with roughly 13% found just once. The sequencing sample was made of whole blood. The receptors were gathered from an adult who was a healthcare worker with PCR-confirmed SARS-CoV-2 infection or an uninfected control (not recorded which).

This clonotype was counted ten times or more. The chain couples TRBV19 to TRBJ2-1; perhaps TRBD2 as D (5 bases). The CDR3 spans 13 residues. V lost 11 bases and J lost 5, with 16 bases in between. Germline V gene lookup returns CDR1 LNHDA and CDR2 SQIVND (reference sequence). The CDR3 DNA follows: TGTGCCCCATCTGGTCGGCGGGACAATGAGCAGTTCTTC. It yields the protein CAPSGRRDNEQFF.

This clonotype was observed at least ten times. The chain joins TRBV12-3 or TRBV12-4 to TRBJ2-1; 9 nucleotides line up with TRBD2. Unmatched junction bases numbered 16, after V lost 5 bases and J lost 2 bases. The CDR3 is 19 residues long. The chain's CDR3 is CASSPEGSGGLRPYNEQFF. In DNA form, the CDR3 reads TGTGCCAGCAGTCCGGAGGGTAGCGGGGGCCTAAGGCCCTACAATGAGCAGTTCTTC.

In its sample, this clonotype was seen many times. This chain joins TRBV7-8 and TRBJ2-1; TRBD2 aligns across 7 bases. Germline CDR1 and CDR2: SGHVS and FQNEAQ. V was pared by 1 base and J by 1 base, with 10 bases of the junction left unmatched. The CDR3 is made up of 18 amino acids. The DNA of the CDR3 is TGTGCCAGCAGCTTAGGACTAGCACCTAAGTCTTCCTACAATGAGCAGTTCTTC. It codes for CASSLGLAPKSSYNEQFF.

In DNA form, the CDR3 reads TGTGCCAGCAGCTTTACGCCAGGGATCCACAATGAGCAGTTCTTC. Protein sequence: CASSFTPGIHNEQFF. V and J are TRBV11-1 and TRBJ2-1; possible D gene TRBD1, 5 bases. Germline values: CDR1 SGHAT, CDR2 FQDESV (reference sequence). Trimming pared 3 bases from V and 5 bases from J, leaving 14 bases between. The CDR3 sequence is 15 residues long.

This clonotype has just a few counts. The chain is built from TRBV12-3 or TRBV12-4 and TRBJ1-5; 9 nucleotides line up with TRBD1. The CDR3 sequence is 15 residues long. V shed 6 bases, J shed 3 bases, and the junction held 6 bases outside the gene matches. CDR3 residues: CASSRDRAYNQPQHF. Here the CDR3 DNA reads TGTGCCAGCAGCCGGGACAGGGCCTACAATCAGCCCCAGCATTTT.

This clonotype was seen a few times. The chain recombines TRBV9 with TRBJ2-3, with D tentatively TRBD2 (7 bases). The CDR3 covers 17 residues. The V end lost 1 base, the J end lost 6 bases, and 21 bases lay between the germline ends. CDR1 and CDR2 from the germline V gene are SGDLS and YYNGEE. The CDR3 sequence: CASSVRGKTGAGDTQYF. The DNA of the CDR3 is TGTGCCAGCAGCGTAAGGGGCAAGACAGGAGCGGGGGATACGCAGTATTTT.

The chain is built from TRBV3-1 and TRBJ1-4, with D tentatively TRBD1 (5 bases). CDR1 is LGHDT and CDR2 is YNNKEL in the germline V gene (reference sequence). V dropped 0 bases and J dropped 0 bases, with 8 bases sitting between them. The CDR3 spans 16 residues. CDR3 sequence reads: CASSQDQGPTNEKLFF. The CDR3 DNA is TGTGCCAGCAGCCAAGATCAGGGCCCAACTAATGAAAAACTGTTTTTT.

This clonotype was seen repeatedly, ten times or more. The chain couples TRBV13 to TRBJ2-1, with D possibly being TRBD1 (6 bases). V gave up 3 bases and J gave up 6 bases, with 21 bases separating them. The CDR3 consists of 17 residues. Germline-derived CDR1 and CDR2 are PRHDT and FYEKMQ (reference sequence). The CDR3 here is CASSFPIITGSANEQFF. The CDR3 nucleotides read TGTGCCAGCAGCTTCCCGATAATCACAGGGTCCGCCAATGAGCAGTTCTTC.

The chain has TRBV5-1 and TRBJ2-1; 12 bases are a match to TRBD2. CDR1 SGHRS and CDR2 YFSETQ come from the germline V gene. The CDR3 has 20 amino acids. Losses at the gene ends were 1 base for V and 2 bases for J; bases not matched to a gene: 13. This CDR3 reads CASSLRLAGGPGLTYNEQFF. The CDR3 nucleotides read TGCGCCAGCAGCTTGAGGCTAGCGGGAGGGCCAGGGTTGACCTACAATGAGCAGTTCTTC.

This clonotype appeared many times. The CDR3 DNA reads TGTGCCAGCAGCCTAGGGGCCCCTGGGAATCAGCCCCAGCATTTT. Translating gives CASSLGAPGNQPQHF. The J gene is TRBJ1-5, the V gene TRBV7-9, with a weak D call TRBD1 (5 bases). CDR3 length equals 15 residues. Germline-derived CDR1 and CDR2 are SEHNR and FQNEAQ (reference sequence). Deletions cut 5 bases from V and 4 bases from J, with 15 bases between.

The chain carries TRBV11-3 and TRBJ1-6; D possibly corresponds to TRBD1 (5 bases). With 5 bases removed from V and 10 bases from J, the gap between germline ends came to 15 bases. CDR3 length: 14 amino acids. CDR1 SGHNT and CDR2 YENEEA come from the germline V gene. The CDR3 protein is CASSPGTGRSPLHF. DNA of the CDR3: TGTGCCAGCAGCCCGGGGACCGGACGGTCACCCCTCCACTTT. Together with reference TRBV11-3 and TRBJ1-6, the CDR3 gives the full variable domain: EAGVVQSPRYKIIEKKQPVAFWCNPISGHNTLYWYLQNLGQGPELLIRYENEEAVDDSQLPKDRFSAERLKGVDSTLKIQPAELGDSAVYLCASSPGTGRSPLHFGNGTRLTVT.

In its sample, this clonotype was seen a few times. The CDR3 coding sequence is TGTGCCAGCAGTTCCCCTTCGAGGGGGCAAGAGACCCAGTACTTC. Protein product: CASSSPSRGQETQYF. This chain connects TRBV6-2 or TRBV6-3 to TRBJ2-5, with D perhaps matching TRBD1 (6 bases). CDR1 is MNHEY and CDR2 is SVGEGT in the germline V gene. Trimming removed 4 bases from V and 2 bases from J, with 14 bases in between. There are 15 residues in the CDR3.

In this sample, this clonotype turned up many times. V gene TRBV5-6 combines with J gene TRBJ2-4; no definite D call. The CDR3 sequence is 13 residues long. CDR1 and CDR2 (germline): SGHDT, YYEEEE. The V and J ends lost 6 bases and 0 bases respectively, with 7 bases between them. The CDR3 region is CASTILAKNIQYF. CDR3 nucleotide sequence: TGTGCCAGCACTATACTAGCCAAAAACATTCAGTACTTC.

DNA for the CDR3: TGTGCCAGCAGCCGGCCGTCAGTTAAATTTGAAGCTTTCTTT. It codes for CASSRPSVKFEAFF. V and J are TRBV13 and TRBJ1-1; D not resolved. Germline-derived CDR1 and CDR2 are PRHDT and FYEKMQ (reference sequence). V was clipped by 5 bases and J by 7 bases, with 17 bases between them. CDR3 length: 14 amino acids.

This clonotype was recorded many times. V and J are TRBV30 and TRBJ2-5; D gene ambiguous. The CDR3 is 13 residues long. V gave up 0 bases and J gave up 4 bases, with 9 bases separating them. Germline V gives CDR1 GTSNPN, CDR2 SVGIG (reference sequence). The CDR3 protein is CAWSVGWGETQYF. The CDR3 DNA reads as TGTGCCTGGAGTGTCGGCTGGGGAGAGACCCAGTACTTC.

In its sample, this clonotype was seen a few times. The chain couples TRBV7-2 to TRBJ2-5, with TRBD2 matching over 8 bases. Unmatched junction bases numbered 7, after V lost 5 bases and J lost 5 bases. Per the germline V gene, CDR1 is SGHTA and CDR2 is FQGNSA. This CDR3 has 14 residues. The CDR3: CASSLQSGSETQYF. For the CDR3, the DNA is TGTGCCAGCAGCCTCCAAAGCGGGAGTGAGACCCAGTACTTC.

This chain connects TRBV3-1 to TRBJ2-5; D is possibly TRBD2 (6 bases). The V end was cut by 1 base, the J end by 5 bases, with 8 bases between. The CDR3 contains 13 residues. CDR1 is LGHDT and CDR2 is YNNKEL in the germline V gene (reference sequence). In nucleotides, the CDR3 is TGTGCCAGCAGCCAAGGACTAGTTGAGACCCAGTACTTC. It is translated as CASSQGLVETQYF.

This clonotype was seen ten or more times. The V and J genes are TRBV11-2 and TRBJ2-5, with TRBD1 matching 8 bases. V shed 0 bases, J shed 4 bases, and the junction held 7 bases outside the gene matches. The CDR3 length is 16 residues. Germline-derived CDR1 and CDR2 are SGHAT and FQNNGV. CDR3 amino acids: CASSLDRTGKRETQYF. The CDR3 DNA reads TGTGCCAGCAGCTTAGACCGGACAGGGAAACGAGAGACCCAGTACTTC.

This clonotype was observed at least ten times. J is TRBJ2-2 and V is TRBV4-1, with D unresolved. The V gene's germline CDR1 is MGHRA and CDR2 YSYEKL. V lost 5 bases and J lost 5, with 15 bases in between. CDR3 length: 15 amino acids. CDR3 amino acids: CASSSWAWDTGELFF. The CDR3 region has the DNA TGCGCCAGCAGCTCCTGGGCTTGGGATACCGGGGAGCTGTTTTTT.

The chain recombines TRBV24-1 with TRBJ2-7; TRBD2 might be the D (5 bases). Per the germline V gene, CDR1 is KGHDR and CDR2 is SFDVKD. The CDR3 loop spans 12 amino acids. The germline V and J ends were trimmed by 3 bases and 7 bases, with 9 bases remaining between them. The CDR3 DNA is TGTGCCACCAGTGATGGAGGCGCGGAGCAGTACTTC. It specifies CATSDGGAEQYF.

This chain joins TRBV5-5 and TRBJ1-1, with D uncertain. Germline CDR1 SGHKS, CDR2 YYEKEE (reference sequence). The CDR3 runs 14 residues. With 0 bases removed from V and 5 bases from J, the gap between germline ends came to 11 bases. The CDR3 sequence is CASSLAGPKTEAFF. In DNA form, the CDR3 reads TGTGCCAGCAGCTTGGCCGGGCCGAAGACTGAAGCTTTCTTT.

This clonotype was detected ten times or more. The chain uses TRBV4-2 and TRBJ2-1; D is unclear. The germline CDR1 and CDR2 sequences are LGHNA and YNFKEQ. V lost 0 bases to trimming and J lost 9 bases, with 15 bases between them. CDR3 length: 15 residues. The CDR3 is CASSQENGPWSEQFF. The CDR3 region has the DNA TGTGCCAGCAGCCAAGAGAATGGGCCTTGGAGTGAGCAGTTCTTC.

The rearrangement links TRBV5-5 to TRBJ1-1; 7 nucleotides agree with TRBD1. Germline CDR1 is SGHKS and CDR2 is YYEKEE (reference sequence). CDR3 length equals 17 residues. V was clipped by 4 bases and J by 0 bases; unmatched bases: 12. The chain's CDR3 is CASSRRQGGSMNTEAFF. CDR3 nucleotide sequence: TGTGCCAGCAGCAGAAGACAGGGTGGAAGCATGAACACTGAAGCTTTCTTT.

Many counts were recorded for this clonotype. The chain employs TRBV5-1 and TRBJ2-3; no reliable D call. The V end was cut by 2 bases, the J end by 0 bases, with 7 bases between. The CDR3 consists of 14 residues. Germline CDR1 is SGHRS and CDR2 is YFSETQ. CDR3 amino acids: CASSFGRSTDTQYF. Here the CDR3 DNA reads TGCGCCAGCAGCTTTGGGCGGAGCACAGATACGCAGTATTTT.

There are many counts of this clonotype. The rearrangement uses TRBV7-3 and TRBJ2-1; no clear D. There are 14 residues in the CDR3. Germline loops: CDR1 SGHTA, CDR2 FQGTGA. With 6 bases removed from V and 0 bases from J, the gap between germline ends came to 9 bases. CDR3 amino acids: CASSPDHSYNEQFF. The CDR3 DNA is TGTGCCAGCAGTCCTGACCACTCCTACAATGAGCAGTTCTTC. Drawing the rest from reference TRBV7-3 and TRBJ2-1, the complete variable domain is GAGVSQTPSNKVTEKGKYVELRCDPISGHTALYWYRQSLGQGPEFLIYFQGTGAADDSGLPNDRFFAVRPEGSVSTLKIQRTERGDSAVYLCASSPDHSYNEQFFGPGTRLTVL.

The V and J genes are TRBV4-1 and TRBJ1-2; TRBD1 aligns across 8 bases. Trimming cost V 1 base and J 1 base; bases outside gene matches: 2. The germline V gene encodes CDR1 MGHRA and CDR2 YSYEKL. CDR3 size: 15 residues. This CDR3 is CASSQVTGDNYGYTF. The DNA for the CDR3 is TGCGCCAGCAGCCAAGTGACAGGGGATAACTATGGCTACACCTTC.

This clonotype was detected many times. The rearrangement links TRBV9 to TRBJ1-2, with D perhaps matching TRBD1 (5 bases). The CDR3 extends over 15 amino acids. Germline assignment: CDR1 SGDLS and CDR2 YYNGEE. Trimming took 1 base from V and 4 from J, leaving 14 bases between them. This CDR3 is CASSVSGPGPYGYTF. Written as DNA, the CDR3 is TGTGCCAGCAGCGTATCGGGGCCTGGACCCTATGGCTACACCTTC.

The table lists this clonotype with many counts. The V call is TRBV7-6, the J call TRBJ2-1, with D possibly being TRBD2 (6 bases). This CDR3 spans 17 amino acids. Trimming removed 5 bases from V and 4 bases from J, with 21 bases in between. Germline V gene sequence: CDR1 SGHVS, CDR2 FNYEAQ. CDR3 bases: TGTGCCAGCAGCCCCCCGGCAACCCGGGGGTTATACAATGAGCAGTTCTTC. Encoded protein: CASSPPATRGLYNEQFF.